These 9 T cell receptor beta chains share one sample of origin, sequenced in a study of cytomegalovirus exposure and HLA in healthy donors. PCR was performed using 60 Vbeta and 13 Jbeta primers. Repertoires were generated with immunoSEQ multiplex PCR, while TCRdb's copy carries only in-frame clones and drops some. The profile shows 150,000 to 200,000 clones, roughly four fifths of them singletons. Material for sequencing was PBMCs. These receptors all stem from a girl aged 2-9 years in good health and CMV-seropositive.

The chain links TRBV6-1 to TRBJ2-5; D uncertain. Germline V CDR1 and CDR2: MNHNS, SASEGT. The CDR3 has 13 amino acids. With 4 bases removed from V and 2 bases from J, the gap between germline ends came to 8 bases. This CDR3 is CASSVQLQETQYF. The CDR3 bases are TGTGCCAGCAGTGTACAGCTTCAAGAGACCCAGTACTTC.

The chain uses TRBV6-1 and TRBJ2-7; 8 bases agree with TRBD1. Germline V gene data show CDR1 as MNHNS and CDR2 as SASEGT. The CDR3 totals 14 residues. V trimming: 6 bases; J trimming: 0 bases; junction bases outside the gene matches: 4. The CDR3 DNA reads as TGTGCCAGCAGCCGACAGGGGAGCTCCTACGAGCAGTACTTC. Protein: CASSRQGSSYEQYF.

The chain carries TRBV5-1 and TRBJ2-3, with TRBD2 matching over 16 bases. Germline CDR1 reads SGHRS; CDR2 reads YFSETQ. The ends lost 4 bases at V and 4 bases at J; junction bases unmatched: 3. CDR3 length: 16 amino acids. The chain's CDR3 is CASSLGTSGRADTQYF. The CDR3 DNA is TGCGCCAGCAGCCTAGGGACTAGCGGGAGGGCAGATACGCAGTATTTT.

The chain couples TRBV4-1 to TRBJ2-5, with a tentative D call TRBD2 (5 bases). The CDR3 loop spans 18 amino acids. The V gene lost 0 bases and the J gene lost 2 bases, with 19 bases spanning the gap. Per the germline V gene, CDR1 is MGHRA and CDR2 is YSYEKL. CDR3 DNA: TGCGCCAGCAGCCAAGATGGGCCACTAGTGGAAGGACAAGAGACCCAGTACTTC. Translating it yields CASSQDGPLVEGQETQYF.

V and J are TRBV15 and TRBJ2-4; 10 nucleotides match TRBD2. Unmatched junction bases numbered 7, after V lost 5 bases and J lost 9 bases. The CDR3 totals 14 residues. Per germline, CDR1 LNHNV and CDR2 YYDKDF (reference sequence). CDR3 bases: TGTGCCACCAGCCGAGCTAGCGGGAGTACCATTCAGTACTTC. This encodes CATSRASGSTIQYF.

The chain is built from TRBV18 and TRBJ2-7; no clear D. Germline assignment: CDR1 KGHSH and CDR2 LQKENI. With 0 bases removed from V and 2 bases from J, the gap between germline ends came to 8 bases. The CDR3 loop spans 14 amino acids. CDR3 nucleotides: TGTGCCAGCTCACCACCATGGCAGGCCTACGAGCAGTACTTC. Translating it yields CASSPPWQAYEQYF.

The chain joins TRBV6-6 to TRBJ2-7; 7 nucleotides match TRBD1. The length of the CDR3 is 16 residues. Per the germline V gene, CDR1 is MNHNY and CDR2 is SVGAGI (reference sequence). The V gene end was trimmed by 2 bases and the J gene end by 1 base; junction bases not matched to a gene: 8. CDR3 sequence reads: CASSYRGLGQSYEQYF. CDR3 nucleotides: TGTGCCAGCAGTTACCGAGGCCTGGGACAGTCCTACGAGCAGTACTTC.

The chain links TRBV27 to TRBJ1-2, with 8 bases that match TRBD1. The CDR3 loop spans 16 amino acids. The V and J ends lost 3 bases and 5 bases, in that order; junction bases with no gene match: 11. Looked up from germline, CDR1 is MNHEY and CDR2 is SMNVEV (reference sequence). The CDR3 nucleotides are TGTGCCAGCAGTTTTAAGGGACAGGCCGGGAGGTATGGCTACACCTTC. Translating it yields CASSFKGQAGRYGYTF.

This clone was found once. The chain couples TRBV11-2 to TRBJ2-2; D not resolved. The germline V and J ends were trimmed by 5 bases and 1 base, with 5 bases remaining between them. The CDR3 is 13 amino acids. In germline, CDR1 is SGHAT, CDR2 FQNNGV. The CDR3 bases are TGTGCCAGCAGCCCATTGAACACCGGGGAGCTGTTTTTT. Its translation is CASSPLNTGELFF.